One sample yielded the 10 T cell receptor beta chains listed below, sequenced in a study of shared clonotypes between healthy human individuals. Generated by immunoSEQ multiplex PCR, the TCRdb table keeps only in-frame clones and is missing some. The sample consists of millions of clones, 85% to 95% of them appearing once. Sequenced: naive CD4+ T cells sorted from blood. The sample's subset: CD45RA+ positively selected. The origin of the receptors is a man in his late teens or twenties in good health.

This clone came up once. The chain uses TRBV18 and TRBJ1-1; D remains ambiguous. V was cut by 0 bases and J by 11 bases, with 13 bases left in between. In germline, CDR1 is KGHSH, CDR2 LQKENI. The CDR3 covers 13 residues. The CDR3 sequence is CASSPPTLLTAFF. CDR3 DNA sequence: TGTGCCAGCTCACCACCCACCCTTCTGACGGCTTTCTTT.

This rearrangement joins TRBV10-3 to TRBJ2-1, with 12 nucleotides matching TRBD2. CDR1 ENHRY and CDR2 SYGVKD come from the germline V gene. This CDR3 has 17 amino acids. V shed 4 bases and J 13 bases; nucleotides not matched to a gene: 17. CDR3 region: CAISVTQRLAGDFTQFF. In DNA form, the CDR3 reads TGTGCCATCAGTGTAACTCAAAGACTAGCGGGAGATTTTACCCAGTTCTTC.

This chain links TRBV5-1 with TRBJ2-7; no definite D call. The CDR3 sequence is 14 residues long. V was trimmed by 0 bases and J by 2 bases, leaving 9 bases between them. The germline CDR1 and CDR2 sequences are SGHRS and YFSETQ. In DNA form, the CDR3 reads TGCGCCAGCAGCTTGGGGCGGCAGGCCTACGAGCAGTACTTC. It codes for CASSLGRQAYEQYF.

This clone was counted between two and nine times. The genes are TRBV6-5 and TRBJ1-5; D might be TRBD1 (5 bases). Germline lookup yields CDR1 MNHEY and CDR2 SVGAGI. There are 13 residues in the CDR3. Trimming took 8 bases from V and 4 from J, leaving 12 bases between them. CDR3 sequence: CASREQGNQPQHF. As DNA, the CDR3 is TGTGCCAGCCGGGAGCAGGGTAATCAGCCCCAGCATTTT.

The chain combines TRBV9 with TRBJ2-2; D call uncertain. The ends were cut back, 0 bases at V and 4 bases at J, with 7 bases in the middle. Germline CDR1 is SGDLS and CDR2 is YYNGEE. The CDR3 is made up of 14 amino acids. CDR3 in amino acids: CASSVDWTTGELFF. The CDR3, as DNA: TGTGCCAGCAGCGTAGATTGGACCACCGGGGAGCTGTTTTTT.

As regards this clone: The sample carries other DNA sequences with the same CDR3. This chain links TRBV5-4 with TRBJ1-6; no definite D call. Trimming took off 0 bases at V and 4 bases at J, with 5 bases between the two ends. The CDR3 is made up of 14 amino acids. Germline-derived CDR1 and CDR2 are SGHNT and YYREEE (reference sequence). The CDR3 sequence: CASSLAGYNSPLHF. CDR3 DNA sequence: TGTGCCAGCAGCTTGGCCGGTTATAATTCACCCCTCCACTTT.

The V gene is TRBV25-1, the J gene TRBJ2-3; D is unclear. Between the trimmed V and J ends, which lost 3 bases and 9 bases, there was a span of 13 bases. Germline V CDR1 and CDR2: MGHDK, SYGVNS. CDR3 length equals 13 residues. The CDR3 bases are TGTGCCAGCAGTGACCCAACCGTTGGCACGCAGTATTTT. The encoded protein is CASSDPTVGTQYF.

J is TRBJ1-2 and V is TRBV30; a weak D match, TRBD1 (5 bases). CDR3 length: 13 residues. CDR1 and CDR2 from the germline V gene are GTSNPN and SVGIG (reference sequence). The V gene lost 2 bases and the J gene lost 4 bases, with 11 bases spanning the gap. CDR3 nucleotides: TGTGCCTGGAGTCAGGGAAAGGGCTATGGCTACACCTTC. It translates to CAWSQGKGYGYTF.

A single count supports this clone. This rearrangement joins TRBV7-2 to TRBJ2-7; 8 bases fit TRBD2. CDR3 length: 16 residues. Trimming cost V 1 base and J 6 bases; bases outside gene matches: 11. Per germline, CDR1 SGHTA and CDR2 FQGNSA. The CDR3 loop reads CASSLGGRLAGIEQYF. The CDR3 DNA sequence: TGTGCCAGCAGCTTAGGAGGGAGGTTAGCGGGGATCGAGCAGTACTTC.

This chain connects TRBV27 to TRBJ1-2; 7 bases line up with TRBD1. This CDR3 has 16 amino acids. V lost 6 bases, J lost 8 bases, and 18 bases stayed unmatched. Germline lookup yields CDR1 MNHEY and CDR2 SMNVEV (reference sequence). The CDR3 region is CASRRSRDSVQGGYTF. CDR3 in DNA: TGTGCCAGCAGGCGATCACGGGACAGTGTACAAGGGGGCTACACCTTC.